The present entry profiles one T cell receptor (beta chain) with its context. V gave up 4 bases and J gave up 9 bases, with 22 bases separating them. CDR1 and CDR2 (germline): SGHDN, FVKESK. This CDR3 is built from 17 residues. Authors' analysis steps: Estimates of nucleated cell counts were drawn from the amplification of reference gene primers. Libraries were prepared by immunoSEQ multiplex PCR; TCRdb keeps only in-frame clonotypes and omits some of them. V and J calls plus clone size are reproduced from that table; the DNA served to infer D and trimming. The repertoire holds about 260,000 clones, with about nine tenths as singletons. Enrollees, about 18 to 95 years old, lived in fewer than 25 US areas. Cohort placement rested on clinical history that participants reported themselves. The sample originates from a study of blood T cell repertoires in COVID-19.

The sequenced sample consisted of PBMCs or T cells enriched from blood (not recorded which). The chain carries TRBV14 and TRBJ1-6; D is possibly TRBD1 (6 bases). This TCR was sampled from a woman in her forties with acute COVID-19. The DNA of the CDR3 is TGTGCCAGCAGCCCGCGCTTATTACAGGGATTGGGTTCACCCCTCCACTTT. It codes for CASSPRLLQGLGSPLHF.